One sample yielded the 5 T cell receptor beta chains listed below, sequenced in a study of blood T cell repertoires in COVID-19. Sequencing used immunoSEQ multiplex PCR; TCRdb keeps in-frame clones, though not all of them. The sample yields approximately 170,000 clones, approximately 77% seen once. Sequencing was performed on peripheral blood. These receptors originate from a woman older than 75 with active or convalescent COVID-19.

V gene TRBV15 combines with J gene TRBJ1-5; TRBD1 agrees at 7 bases. Per the germline V gene, CDR1 is LNHNV and CDR2 is YYDKDF (reference sequence). V gave up 4 bases and J gave up 4 bases; unmatched junction bases: 7. CDR3 length: 15 amino acids. The CDR3 DNA sequence: TGTGCCACCAGCATCGGCGGGACAGTAAATCAGCCCCAGCATTTT. The encoded protein is CATSIGGTVNQPQHF.

The V gene is TRBV5-1, the J gene TRBJ2-1; TRBD2 matches 13 bases. This CDR3 spans 17 amino acids. V trimming: 1 base; J trimming: 8 bases; junction bases outside the gene matches: 9. CDR1 is SGHRS, CDR2 YFSETQ, per germline. For the CDR3, the DNA is TGCGCCAGCAGCTTGTCTCCGGGACTAGCGGGGCGGGATGAGCAGTTCTTC. Translation gives CASSLSPGLAGRDEQFF.

The chain links TRBV11-2 to TRBJ2-3; 8 bases match TRBD1. V shed 4 bases and J 2 bases; nucleotides not matched to a gene: 5. The CDR3 has 15 residues. Germline CDR1 is SGHAT and CDR2 is FQNNGV. The CDR3 loop reads CASSSDRVITDTQYF. As DNA, the CDR3 is TGTGCCAGCAGCTCGGACAGGGTTATCACAGATACGCAGTATTTT. Full variable domain (outside the CDR3, taken from reference TRBV11-2 and TRBJ2-3): EAGVAQSPRYKIIEKRQSVAFWCNPISGHATLYWYQQILGQGPKLLIQFQNNGVVDDSQLPKDRFSAERLKGVDSTLKIQPAKLEDSAVYLCASSSDRVITDTQYFGPGTRLTVL.

V usage is TRBV11-2 and J usage is TRBJ2-5; no clear D. Germline assignment: CDR1 SGHAT and CDR2 FQNNGV. V shed 5 bases and J shed 5 bases, with 3 bases lying between them. The CDR3 is 10 amino acids. The CDR3 nucleotides are TGTGCCAGCAGCCTTGAGACCCAGTACTTC. It encodes CASSLETQYF.

The rearrangement links TRBV10-1 to TRBJ2-2; 7 bases match TRBD1. CDR3 length equals 14 residues. Looked up from germline, CDR1 is WNHNN and CDR2 is SYGVQD (reference sequence). V trimming: 8 bases; J trimming: 0 bases; junction bases outside the gene matches: 3. This CDR3 reads CASRQGANTGELFF. For the CDR3, the DNA is TGCGCCAGCCGACAGGGTGCGAACACCGGGGAGCTGTTTTTT.